This T cell receptor (beta chain) derives from a study of OX40 agonist ivuxolimab in advanced cancers. Turning to the overall study: Ivuxolimab, which targeted the costimulatory receptor OX40 (CD134), was an agonistic, fully human IgG2 monoclonal antibody. The paper describes the monotherapy dose-escalation part (N ≈ 52 patients) of the phase I trial of ivuxolimab. Partial responses occurred in three dose-escalation patients: two with cutaneous melanoma and one with hepatocellular carcinoma. In the dose-escalation cohort, about four fifths of patients were male, and the mean age was around 60 years with a range of about 20 to 90. Prior anti-PD-1, anti-PD-L1 or anti-CTLA-4 therapy was permitted, and checkpoint inhibitors had been received by more than 35% of dose-escalation patients. Intravenous ivuxolimab was administered to patients every 2 weeks at six dose levels: 0.01, 0.1, 0.3, 1.5, 3 and 10 mg/kg. The point of sequencing TCRbeta in the periphery was to test whether ivuxolimab changed TCR sequence diversity and drove clonal T-cell expansion. Among the approximately 50 dose-escalation patients, some 20 had hepatocellular carcinoma, approximately 15 melanoma, 9 renal cell carcinoma and 9 head and neck cancer.

For sequencing of the TCRbeta CDR3 region, genomic DNA was extracted from the sorted cells. The immunoSEQ Assay was used for sequencing of TCRbeta CDR3 regions. The table was pulled from immuneACCESS by TCRdb, which kept in-frame rearrangements only. Such tables lose some clones; where checked, under half of the loss comes from unresolved V genes, and the rest has no known cause. For this sample there are around 19,000 clones; roughly 80% appear just once. Of the sample, approximately 24% is held by the ten largest clones. Study-level results and caveats: At doses of 0.1 to 3.0 mg/kg, clonal expansion of both CD4+ and CD8+ T cells in blood was seen between baseline and week 6. After ivuxolimab, CD8+ T cells had more expanded clones than CD4+ T cells on average. In partial responders in the 0.1-3.0 mg/kg groups, normalized peripheral clonal expansion was found to be among the lowest, especially among CD8+ T cells. The antigen specificity of the clonally expanded peripheral T cells was not determined. Low levels of normalized T-cell clonal expansion were also seen in some nonresponding patients.

Patients with a history of autoimmune disease or receiving systemic immunosuppression were excluded from the trial. In every dose cohort, peripheral blood was drawn for TCR sequencing at baseline, cycle 4 day 1, and cycle 7 day 1. Samples were obtained from an open-label, multicenter, first-in-human phase I dose-escalation trial of ivuxolimab. Adults with locally advanced or metastatic head and neck squamous cell, hepatocellular, melanoma or renal cell carcinoma were enrolled in the trial. Before TCR sequencing, CD4+ T cells and CD8+ T cells were sorted from peripheral blood as separate populations. Turning to this clone: Its antigen remains unidentified. No qualities accompany the bases; no much larger clone lies one base away.

This receptor was identified in an adult with an advanced solid tumor such as melanoma, head and neck, liver or kidney cancer. Source: CD4+ or CD8+ T cells sorted from blood, taken in a trial of the OX40 agonist ivuxolimab.

CDR3 protein: CASSLEGQETQYF. The DNA sequence is as follows: TGTGCCAGCAGCTTGGAGGGTCAAGAGACCCAGTACTTC. The V gene is TRBV5-4 and the J gene is TRBJ2-5; too little of a D gene remains to name it. V loses 0 bases of germline sequence and J loses 2 bases, and the interval between the two ends is 5 bases. Spanning cysteine to phenylalanine, the CDR3 consists of 13 amino acids. The only DNA kept is the CDR3, 39 bases in frame from the first base. Per the germline V gene (reference sequence), SGHNT is the CDR1 and YYREEE is the CDR2.